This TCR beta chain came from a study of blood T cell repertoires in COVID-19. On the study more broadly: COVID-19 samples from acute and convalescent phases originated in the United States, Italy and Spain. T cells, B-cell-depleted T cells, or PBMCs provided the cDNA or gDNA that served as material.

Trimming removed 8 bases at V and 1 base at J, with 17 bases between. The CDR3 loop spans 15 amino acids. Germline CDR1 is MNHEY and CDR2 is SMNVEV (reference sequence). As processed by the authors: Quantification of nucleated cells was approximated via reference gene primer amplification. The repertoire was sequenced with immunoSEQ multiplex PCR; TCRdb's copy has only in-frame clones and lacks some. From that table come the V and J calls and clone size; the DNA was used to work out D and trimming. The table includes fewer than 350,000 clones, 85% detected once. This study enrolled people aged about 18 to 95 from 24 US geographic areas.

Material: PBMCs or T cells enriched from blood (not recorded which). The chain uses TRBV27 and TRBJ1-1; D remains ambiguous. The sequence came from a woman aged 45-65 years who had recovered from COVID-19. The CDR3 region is CASRISWNPNTEAFF. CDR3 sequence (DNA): TGTGCCAGCCGGATTAGCTGGAACCCGAACACTGAAGCTTTCTTT.